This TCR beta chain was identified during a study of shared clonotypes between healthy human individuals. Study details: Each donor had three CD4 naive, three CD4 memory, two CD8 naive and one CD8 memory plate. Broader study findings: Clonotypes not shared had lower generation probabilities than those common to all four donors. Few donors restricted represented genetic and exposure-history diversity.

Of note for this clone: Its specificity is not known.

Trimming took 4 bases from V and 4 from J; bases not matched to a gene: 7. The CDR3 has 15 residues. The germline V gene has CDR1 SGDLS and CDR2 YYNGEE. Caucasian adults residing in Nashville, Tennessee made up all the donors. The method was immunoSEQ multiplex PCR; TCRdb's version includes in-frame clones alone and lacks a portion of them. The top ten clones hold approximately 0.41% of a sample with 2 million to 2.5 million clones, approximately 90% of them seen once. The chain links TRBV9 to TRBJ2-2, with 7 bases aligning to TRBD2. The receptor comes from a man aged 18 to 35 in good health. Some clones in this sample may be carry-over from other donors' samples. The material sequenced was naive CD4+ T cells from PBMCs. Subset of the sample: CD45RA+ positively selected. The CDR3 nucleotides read TGTGCCAGCAGCCCTATGGGGGGGTCCACCGGGGAGCTGTTTTTT. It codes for CASSPMGGSTGELFF.